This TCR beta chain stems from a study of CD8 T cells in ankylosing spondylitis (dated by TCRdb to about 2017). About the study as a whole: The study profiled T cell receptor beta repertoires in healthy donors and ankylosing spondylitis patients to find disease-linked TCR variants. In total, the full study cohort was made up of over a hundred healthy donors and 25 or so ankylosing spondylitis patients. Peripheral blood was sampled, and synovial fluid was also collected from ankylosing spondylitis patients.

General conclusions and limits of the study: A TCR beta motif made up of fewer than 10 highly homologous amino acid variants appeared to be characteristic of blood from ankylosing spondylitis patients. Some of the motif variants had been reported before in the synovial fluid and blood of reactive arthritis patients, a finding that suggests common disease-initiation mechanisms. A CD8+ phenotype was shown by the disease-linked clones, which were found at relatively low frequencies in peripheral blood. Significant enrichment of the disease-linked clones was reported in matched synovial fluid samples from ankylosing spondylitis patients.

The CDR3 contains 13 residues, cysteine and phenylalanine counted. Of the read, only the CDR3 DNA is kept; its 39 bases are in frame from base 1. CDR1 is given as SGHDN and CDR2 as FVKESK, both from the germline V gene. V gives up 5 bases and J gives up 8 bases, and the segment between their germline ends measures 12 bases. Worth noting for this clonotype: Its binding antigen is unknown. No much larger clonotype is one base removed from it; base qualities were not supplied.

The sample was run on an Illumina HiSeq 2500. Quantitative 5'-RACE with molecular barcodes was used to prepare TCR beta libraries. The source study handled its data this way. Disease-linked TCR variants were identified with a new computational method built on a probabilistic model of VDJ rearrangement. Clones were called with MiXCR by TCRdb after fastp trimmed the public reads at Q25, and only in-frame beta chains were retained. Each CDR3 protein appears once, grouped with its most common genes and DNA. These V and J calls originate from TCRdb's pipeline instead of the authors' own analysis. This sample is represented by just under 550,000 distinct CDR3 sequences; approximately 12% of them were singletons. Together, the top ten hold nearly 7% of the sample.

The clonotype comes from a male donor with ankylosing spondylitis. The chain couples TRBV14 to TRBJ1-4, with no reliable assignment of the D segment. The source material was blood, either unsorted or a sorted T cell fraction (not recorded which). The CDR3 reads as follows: CASSAGRDEKLFF. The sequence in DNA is TGTGCCAGCAGCGCCGGGAGAGACGAAAAACTGTTTTTT.